The 3 T cell receptor beta chains below were found in one sample sequenced in a study of T cell responses to AZD1222 COVID-19 vaccine. TCRdb keeps only in-frame clones here, not all; method: immunoSEQ multiplex PCR. The sample has 140,000 or so clones, roughly 89% seen once. The source material was peripheral blood, sampled on day 0 of AZD1222 vaccination. The receptors were sampled from an adult in good health.

In DNA form, the CDR3 reads TGTGCCAGCTCACCACTGGGGGGACCCTACGAGCAGTACTTC. Translated, it gives CASSPLGGPYEQYF. The chain combines TRBV18 with TRBJ2-7, with D perhaps TRBD2 (6 bases). Germline V lookup: CDR1 KGHSH, CDR2 LQKENI. The CDR3 consists of 14 residues. V was pared by 1 base and J by 2 bases, with 9 bases between.

This clone showed up just once. The chain combines TRBV5-6 with TRBJ2-5, with TRBD2 matching over 13 bases. This CDR3 contains 17 residues. J was trimmed by 5 bases and V by 2 bases; bases with no gene match: 9. CDR1 and CDR2 (germline): SGHDT, YYEEEE. CDR3 in amino acids: CASSFRKGLAGWETQYF. DNA for the CDR3: TGTGCCAGCAGCTTTAGAAAGGGACTAGCGGGATGGGAGACCCAGTACTTC.

The V and J genes are TRBV6-2 or TRBV6-3 and TRBJ2-1; D is undetermined. This CDR3 has 13 amino acids. The V gene's germline CDR1 is MNHEY and CDR2 SVGEGT. The germline V and J ends were trimmed by 5 bases and 2 bases, with 7 bases remaining between them. The CDR3 bases are TGTGCCAGCAGTAAAAGACCCTACAATGAGCAGTTCTTC. The encoded protein is CASSKRPYNEQFF.